The T cell receptor (beta chain) described here comes from a study of T-cell memory formation after mild COVID-19. Study-wide points: Mainly CM and EM harbored the contracting CD4+ clones; mainly EMRA harbored the CD8+ ones. Confirmation of SARS-CoV-2 specificity was lacking for second-wave clones peaking day 37.

There are a few counts of this clonotype. Its antigen is as yet unknown. TCRdb called the 5' RACE reads again in MiXCR, with one record for every CDR3 protein. Of approximately 400,000 distinct CDR3 sequences in the sample, 24% were seen once. The CDR3 totals 14 residues. Between the trimmed V and J ends, which lost 1 base and 3 bases, there was a span of 10 bases. Germline CDR1 and CDR2: LGHDT and YNNKEL (reference sequence). Sample: PBMCs or a T cell subset sorted from them (not recorded which). The chain employs TRBV3-1 and TRBJ2-7; D not certain. This TCR was recovered from an adult woman who had mild COVID-19 (a few samples of this study predate the infection). Cell type and time point are not known. As DNA, the CDR3 is TGTGCCAGCAGCCAAGGCCCGGGCGGCTACGAGCAGTACTTC. Its translation is CASSQGPGGYEQYF.